The clone carrying this TCR beta chain occurred a few times. The sample is drawn from a study of blood T cell repertoires in COVID-19. Across the whole study: Samples of COVID-19 (acute and convalescent) were obtained from the United States, Italy and Spain.

V gave up 8 bases and J gave up 4 bases, with 12 bases separating them. CDR1 is MNHNY, CDR2 SVGAGI, per germline (reference sequence). This CDR3 is built from 13 residues. Two negative PCRs, clearance, or symptom resolution had been documented for recovered Cohort 3 donors. The repertoire was sequenced with immunoSEQ multiplex PCR; TCRdb's copy has only in-frame clones and lacks some. This sample has about 330,000 clones, with around 87% found just once. The source of this sequence is a young woman who had recovered from COVID-19. The rearrangement links TRBV6-6 to TRBJ1-5; D ambiguous. Specimen: PBMCs or T cells enriched from blood (not recorded which). The CDR3 coding sequence is TGTGCCAGCTCGCCGGGGTCAAATCAGCCCCAGCATTTT. It specifies CASSPGSNQPQHF.